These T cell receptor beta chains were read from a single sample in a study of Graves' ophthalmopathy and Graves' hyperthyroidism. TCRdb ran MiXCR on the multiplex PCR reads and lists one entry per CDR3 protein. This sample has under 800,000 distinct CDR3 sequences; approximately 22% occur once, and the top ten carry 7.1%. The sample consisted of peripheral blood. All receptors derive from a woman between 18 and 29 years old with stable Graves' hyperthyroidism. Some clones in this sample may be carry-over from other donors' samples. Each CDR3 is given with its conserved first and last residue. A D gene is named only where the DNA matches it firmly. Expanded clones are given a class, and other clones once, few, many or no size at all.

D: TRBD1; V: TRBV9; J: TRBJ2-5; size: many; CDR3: CASSNHRDRRIETQYF; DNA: TGTGCCAGCAGCAACCACCGGGACAGGAGGATTGAGACCCAGTACTTC
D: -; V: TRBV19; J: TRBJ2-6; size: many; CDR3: CASNFRSGANVLTF; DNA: TGTGCCAGTAATTTCCGCTCTGGGGCCAACGTCCTGACTTTC
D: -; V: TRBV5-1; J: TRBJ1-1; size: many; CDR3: CASRPMPGETEAFF; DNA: TGCGCCAGCAGACCCATGCCAGGGGAGACTGAAGCTTTCTTT
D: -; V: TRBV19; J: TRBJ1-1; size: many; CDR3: CASSIPRSGNTEAFF; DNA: TGTGCCAGTAGTATACCCCGAAGTGGGAACACTGAAGCTTTCTTT
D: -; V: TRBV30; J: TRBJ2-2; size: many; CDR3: CAWSPDSIGLELFF; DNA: TGTGCCTGGAGCCCCGACTCCATAGGGTTGGAGCTGTTTTTT
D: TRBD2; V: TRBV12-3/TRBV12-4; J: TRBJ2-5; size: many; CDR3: CASTSPEAGGRKTQYF; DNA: TGTGCCAGCACTTCCCCCGAAGCGGGGGGTAGAAAGACCCAGTACTTC
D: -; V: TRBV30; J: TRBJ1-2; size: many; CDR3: CAWSVQLTDRELTF; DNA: TGTGCCTGGAGTGTACAGCTTACGGACCGCGAGTTAACCTTC
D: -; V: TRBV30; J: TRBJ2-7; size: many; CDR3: CAWSGTALEEQYF; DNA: TGTGCCTGGAGTGGGACGGCTCTCGAGGAGCAGTACTTC
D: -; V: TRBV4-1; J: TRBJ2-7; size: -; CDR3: CASSQDLDTRPNSYEQYF; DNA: TGCGCCAGCAGCCAAGATCTGGACACAAGACCCAACTCCTACGAGCAGTACTTC
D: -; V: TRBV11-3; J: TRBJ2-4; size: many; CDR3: CASSLVGSLAKNIQYF; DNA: TGTGCCAGCAGCTTAGTTGGGAGCCTAGCCAAAAACATTCAGTACTTC
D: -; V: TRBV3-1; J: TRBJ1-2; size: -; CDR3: CASSRGGLEGYTF; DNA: TGTGCCAGCAGCCGGGGCGGCCTGGAGGGCTACACCTTC
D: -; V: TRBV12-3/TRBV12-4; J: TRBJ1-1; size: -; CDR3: CASSLRAIRAEAFF; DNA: TGTGCCAGCAGTTTACGGGCGATTCGGGCTGAAGCTTTCTTT
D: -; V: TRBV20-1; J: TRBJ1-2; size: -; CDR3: CSAENWGIANYGYTF; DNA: TGCAGTGCCGAAAATTGGGGGATAGCTAACTATGGCTACACCTTC
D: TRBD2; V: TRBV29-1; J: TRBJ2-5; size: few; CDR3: CSVFQAGRGETQYF; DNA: TGCAGCGTTTTCCAAGCGGGGCGCGGAGAGACCCAGTACTTC
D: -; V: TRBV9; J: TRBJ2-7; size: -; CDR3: CASSAGFGDERYF; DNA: TGTGCCAGCAGCGCGGGGTTCGGTGACGAGCGGTACTTC
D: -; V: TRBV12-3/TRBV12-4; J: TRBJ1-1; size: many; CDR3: CASSRTSPSFSIF; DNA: TGTGCCAGCAGTCGGACATCGCCATCGTTTTCGATCTTT